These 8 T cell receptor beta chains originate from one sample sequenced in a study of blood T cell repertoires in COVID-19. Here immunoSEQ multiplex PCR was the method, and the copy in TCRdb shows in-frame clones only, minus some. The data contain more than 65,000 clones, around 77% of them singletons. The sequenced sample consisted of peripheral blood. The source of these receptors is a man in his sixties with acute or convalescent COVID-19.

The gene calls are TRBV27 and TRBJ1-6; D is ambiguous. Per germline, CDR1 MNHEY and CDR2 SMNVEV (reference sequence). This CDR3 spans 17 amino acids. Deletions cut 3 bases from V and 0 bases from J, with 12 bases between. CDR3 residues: CASSLFSFISYNSPLHF. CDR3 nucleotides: TGTGCCAGCAGTTTGTTCAGTTTCATCTCCTATAATTCACCCCTCCACTTT.

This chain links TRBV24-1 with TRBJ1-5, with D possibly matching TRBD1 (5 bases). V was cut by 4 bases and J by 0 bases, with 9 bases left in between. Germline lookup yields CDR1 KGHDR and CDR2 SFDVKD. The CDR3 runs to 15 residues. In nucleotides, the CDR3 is TGTGCCACCAGTGAGGGAGGGGATAGCAATCAGCCCCAGCATTTT. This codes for CATSEGGDSNQPQHF.

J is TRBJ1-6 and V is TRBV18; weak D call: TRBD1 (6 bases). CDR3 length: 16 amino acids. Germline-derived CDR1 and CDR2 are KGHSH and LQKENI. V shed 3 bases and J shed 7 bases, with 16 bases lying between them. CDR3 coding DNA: TGTGCCAGCTCACCTATGACAGGAGGCGGAAATTCACCCCTCCACTTT. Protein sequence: CASSPMTGGGNSPLHF.

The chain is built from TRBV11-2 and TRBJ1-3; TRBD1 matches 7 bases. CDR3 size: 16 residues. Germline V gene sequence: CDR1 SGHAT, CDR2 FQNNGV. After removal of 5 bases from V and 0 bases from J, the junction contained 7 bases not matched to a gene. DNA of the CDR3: TGTGCCAGCAGCCAGAGACAGGGCCGCTCTGGAAACACCATATATTTT. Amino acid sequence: CASSQRQGRSGNTIYF.

Here the CDR3 reads CSASRRGVGNIQYF. CDR3 bases: TGCAGTGCTAGTCGGCGGGGGGTTGGGAACATTCAGTACTTC. This chain joins TRBV20-1 and TRBJ2-4; 8 bases match TRBD2. The CDR3 covers 14 residues. Per the germline V gene, CDR1 is DFQATT and CDR2 is SNEGSKA (reference sequence). The V segment lost 3 bases and the J segment 7 bases; nucleotides outside the gene matches: 8.

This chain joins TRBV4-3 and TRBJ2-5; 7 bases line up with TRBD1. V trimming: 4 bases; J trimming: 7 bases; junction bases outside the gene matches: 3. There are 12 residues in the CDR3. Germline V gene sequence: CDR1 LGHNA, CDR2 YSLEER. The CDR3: CASSLNRGTQYF. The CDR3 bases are TGCGCCAGCAGCCTGAACAGGGGGACCCAGTACTTC.

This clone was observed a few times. CDR3 sequence (DNA): TGTGCCTGGAGTGTACCCCGTTCGACAGGGCCAGGGGAGCTGTTTTTT. Residues: CAWSVPRSTGPGELFF. The chain combines TRBV30 with TRBJ2-2; 7 bases map to TRBD1. Germline CDR1 reads GTSNPN; CDR2 reads SVGIG (reference sequence). The CDR3 spans 16 residues. V shed 0 bases, J shed 8 bases, and the junction held 12 bases outside the gene matches.

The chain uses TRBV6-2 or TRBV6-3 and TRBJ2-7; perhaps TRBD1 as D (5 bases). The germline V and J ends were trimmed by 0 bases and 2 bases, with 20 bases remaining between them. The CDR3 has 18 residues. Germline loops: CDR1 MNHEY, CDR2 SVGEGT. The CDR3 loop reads CASSYSMFRERLAYEQYF. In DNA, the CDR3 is TGTGCCAGCAGTTACTCGATGTTCAGGGAAAGGTTGGCCTACGAGCAGTACTTC.